This TCR beta chain was obtained from a study of control samples from healthy donors and cancer patients. The CDR3 spans 16 residues. The V gene's germline CDR1 is SNHLY and CDR2 FYNNEI. Trimming cost V 6 bases and J 4 bases; bases outside gene matches: 5. Generated by immunoSEQ multiplex PCR, the TCRdb table keeps only in-frame clones and is missing some. The data hold 80,000 to 100,000 clones, with 88% observed a single time. This TCR derives from a man younger than 45 in good health. This rearrangement joins TRBV2 to TRBJ2-3; 15 nucleotides line up with TRBD2. Sequenced input: blood. CDR3 sequence: CASSLGLAGGADTQYF. The CDR3 region has the DNA TGTGCCAGCAGCCTCGGACTAGCGGGAGGGGCAGATACGCAGTATTTT.